Below, 7 T cell receptor beta chains from the same sample are listed, as sequenced in a study of shared clonotypes between healthy human individuals. Only CD45RO-negative cells positively selected for CCR7 counted as naive CD8 cells, so terminally differentiated effector memory CD45RA+ cells were excluded. Here immunoSEQ multiplex PCR was the method, and the copy in TCRdb shows in-frame clones only, minus some. The table includes about 2,100,000 clones, about 92% detected once. Sequenced input: naive CD8+ T cells from PBMCs. These receptors came from a man younger than 35 in good health. Some clones in this sample may be carry-over from other donors' samples.

The V and J genes are TRBV7-8 and TRBJ1-1; no reliable D call. The CDR3 runs 16 residues. V shed 0 bases and J shed 3 bases, with 14 bases lying between them. The germline V gene encodes CDR1 SGHVS and CDR2 FQNEAQ. In DNA, the CDR3 is TGTGCCAGCAGCTTAGCGGTTTACGGGTTGGACACTGAAGCTTTCTTT. Residues: CASSLAVYGLDTEAFF.

As concerns this clone: Different DNA sequences within this sample yield the same CDR3. This sequence joins TRBV9 and TRBJ2-7; a weak D match, TRBD2 (6 bases). V was clipped by 3 bases and J by 0 bases, with 10 bases between them. CDR1 and CDR2 from the germline V gene are SGDLS and YYNGEE. CDR3 length: 14 amino acids. The CDR3, as DNA: TGTGCCAGCAGCGACCGGGACTCCTCCTACGAGCAGTACTTC. Its translation is CASSDRDSSYEQYF.

As DNA, the CDR3 is TGTGCCAGCAGTGAACCTCAGACAAGGGCGCGCGAGCAGTACTTC. This encodes CASSEPQTRAREQYF. V usage is TRBV6-1 and J usage is TRBJ2-7; D remains unclear. The CDR3 is 15 amino acids. Trimming took 2 bases from V and 6 from J, leaving 17 bases between them. The germline CDR1 and CDR2 sequences are MNHNS and SASEGT.

The chain couples TRBV11-2 to TRBJ1-5, with D uncertain. Trimming shortened V by 2 bases and J by 4 bases, and 6 bases separated the two germline ends. There are 13 residues in the CDR3. Looked up from germline, CDR1 is SGHAT and CDR2 is FQNNGV. This chain's CDR3 is CASSLSLNQPQHF. CDR3 DNA sequence: TGTGCCAGCAGCTTATCCCTTAATCAGCCCCAGCATTTT.

The chain has TRBV27 and TRBJ2-3, with a weak D call TRBD2 (5 bases). Per germline, CDR1 MNHEY and CDR2 SMNVEV (reference sequence). This CDR3 comprises 16 residues. Trimming removed 4 bases from V and 4 bases from J, with 18 bases in between. CDR3 sequence (DNA): TGTGCCAGCAGTTCCCCAGACCTGGAGGTGGCAGATACGCAGTATTTT. This translates into CASSSPDLEVADTQYF.

The chain recombines TRBV11-1 with TRBJ2-7, with 12 bases identical to TRBD2. Trimming at V came to 4 bases and at J to 2 bases, leaving 12 bases not matched to a gene. The CDR3 spans 18 residues. CDR1 is SGHAT and CDR2 is FQDESV in the germline V gene (reference sequence). CDR3 amino acids: CASSSGNPLAGGPYEQYF. The CDR3 DNA reads TGTGCCAGCAGCTCTGGAAACCCACTAGCGGGAGGCCCCTACGAGCAGTACTTC.

The chain links TRBV7-9 to TRBJ2-1; a weak D match, TRBD2 (6 bases). V lost 5 bases to trimming and J lost 3 bases, with 14 bases between them. This CDR3 region has 15 residues. The V gene's germline CDR1 is SEHNR and CDR2 FQNEAQ (reference sequence). CDR3 amino acids: CASSGGLRDYNEQFF. CDR3 sequence (DNA): TGTGCCAGCAGCGGGGGACTGAGGGACTACAATGAGCAGTTCTTC.